This T cell receptor beta chain is from a study of CD8+ T cells in alopecia areata. Documented treatment: oral pan-JAK inhibitor, 5-10 mg twice daily. Those with alopecia areata gave lesional scalp punch biopsies and peripheral blood. Germline-derived CDR1 and CDR2 are SGHVS and FNYEAQ. CDR3 length equals 13 residues. Trimming took off 1 base at V and 7 bases at J, with 11 bases between the two ends. This clone was seen only once. Sequencing relied on a cDNA template that was reverse transcribed from extracted RNA. Clones were read by immunoSEQ multiplex PCR, and TCRdb kept only the in-frame ones, dropping some. The repertoire holds fewer than 150,000 clones, roughly four fifths seen once, with 20% to 25% in the top ten.

This receptor was taken from a human donor with alopecia areata. This rearrangement joins TRBV7-6 to TRBJ2-7; D might be TRBD1 or TRBD2, each matching 5 bases. Sequenced material: CD8+ T cells sorted from blood, taken at week 4, from a patient treated with tofacitinib. The CDR3 here is CASSLEGTNEQYF. As DNA, the CDR3 is TGTGCCAGCAGCTTAGAGGGGACGAATGAGCAGTACTTC.